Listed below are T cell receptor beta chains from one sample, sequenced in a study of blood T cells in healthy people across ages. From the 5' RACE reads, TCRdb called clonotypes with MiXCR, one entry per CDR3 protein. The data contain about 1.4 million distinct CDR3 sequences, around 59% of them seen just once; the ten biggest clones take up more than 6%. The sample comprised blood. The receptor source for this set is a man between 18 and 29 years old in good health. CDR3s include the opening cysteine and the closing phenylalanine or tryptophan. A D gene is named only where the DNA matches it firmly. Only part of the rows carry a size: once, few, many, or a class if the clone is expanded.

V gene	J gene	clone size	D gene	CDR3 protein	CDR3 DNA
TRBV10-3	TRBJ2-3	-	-	CAIRSVGLDTQYF	TGTGCCATCAGATCGGTAGGGTTGGATACGCAGTATTTT
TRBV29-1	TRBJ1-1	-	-	CSAQDQAFF	TGCAGCGCCCAAGACCAAGCTTTCTTT
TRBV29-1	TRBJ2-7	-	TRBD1	CSANGLDRDLLRDEQYF	TGCAGCGCTAACGGGCTCGACAGGGACCTATTGAGGGACGAGCAGTACTTC
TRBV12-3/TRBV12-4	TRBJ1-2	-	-	CASRQDSERYGYTF	TGTGCCAGCAGGCAGGACAGCGAGCGCTATGGCTACACCTTC
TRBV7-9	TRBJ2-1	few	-	CASSFRDTYSYNEQFF	TGTGCCAGCAGCTTCAGAGACACTTACTCCTACAATGAGCAGTTCTTC
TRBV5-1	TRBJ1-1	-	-	CASSLGRVLTEAFF	TGCGCCAGCAGCTTGGGCAGGGTATTAACTGAAGCTTTCTTT
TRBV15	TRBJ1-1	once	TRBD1	CATSQRGTGENTEAFF	TGTGCCACCAGCCAGAGGGGGACAGGGGAGAACACTGAAGCTTTCTTT
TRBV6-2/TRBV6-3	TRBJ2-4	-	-	CASSYGQVVNIQYF	TGTGCCAGCAGTTACGGGCAGGTAGTAAACATTCAGTACTTC
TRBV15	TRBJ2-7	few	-	CATSRGRQPSYEQYF	TGTGCCACCAGCAGAGGTCGGCAGCCCTCCTACGAGCAGTACTTC
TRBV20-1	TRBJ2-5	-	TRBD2	CSAKDPGLAGAVWETQYF	TGCAGTGCTAAAGATCCGGGACTGGCGGGAGCCGTGTGGGAGACCCAGTACTTC
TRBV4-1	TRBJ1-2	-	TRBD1	CASSQDGTGYYGYTF	TGCGCCAGCAGCCAAGATGGGACAGGCTACTATGGCTACACCTTC
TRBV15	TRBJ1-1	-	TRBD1	CATSRGQGVVNTEAFF	TGTGCCACCAGCAGAGGCCAGGGGGTAGTGAACACTGAAGCTTTCTTT
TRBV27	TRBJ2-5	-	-	CASSLGPLGGTQYF	TGTGCCAGCAGTCTCGGACCCTTGGGGGGAACCCAGTACTTC
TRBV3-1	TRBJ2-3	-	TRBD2	CASSSETSGFTDTQYF	TGTGCCAGCAGCTCCGAGACTAGCGGTTTCACAGATACGCAGTATTTT
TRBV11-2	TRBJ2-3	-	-	CAGPDTQYF	TGTGCCGGACCAGATACGCAGTATTTT
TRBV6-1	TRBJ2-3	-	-	CATTGNTDTQYF	TGTGCCACAACCGGGAATACAGATACGCAGTATTTT
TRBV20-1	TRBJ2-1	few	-	CSAPPAFSVSYNEQFF	TGCAGTGCTCCACCAGCCTTTAGCGTCTCCTACAATGAGCAGTTCTTC
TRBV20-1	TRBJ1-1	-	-	CSARDRGGTEAFF	TGCAGTGCTAGAGATCGTGGAGGGACTGAAGCTTTCTTT
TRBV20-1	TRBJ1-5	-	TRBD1	CSARPGQGPQPQHF	TGCAGTGCTCGGCCGGGACAGGGGCCCCAGCCCCAGCATTTT
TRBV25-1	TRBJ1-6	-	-	CACSDGSYSPLHF	TGTGCCTGCAGTGACGGGAGTTATTCACCCCTCCACTTT
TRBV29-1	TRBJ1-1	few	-	CSVGDRAWGEAFF	TGCAGCGTTGGGGACCGAGCCTGGGGGGAAGCTTTCTTT
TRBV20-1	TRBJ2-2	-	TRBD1	CSARHPRGQGAVRASAGELFF	TGCAGTGCTAGGCATCCAAGGGGACAGGGGGCTGTAAGAGCGTCGGCCGGGGAGCTGTTTTTT
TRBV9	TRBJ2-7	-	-	CASSSGTASGTEQYF	TGTGCCAGCAGCTCCGGGACGGCCTCGGGGACCGAGCAGTACTTC
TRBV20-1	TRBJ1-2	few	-	CSARTPRGGDYGYTF	TGCAGTGCTAGAACCCCGCGGGGGGGTGACTATGGCTACACCTTC
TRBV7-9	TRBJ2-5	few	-	CASSPPGAQETQYF	TGTGCCAGCAGCCCGCCGGGGGCCCAAGAGACCCAGTACTTC
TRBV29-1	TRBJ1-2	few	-	CSVEEGRNIYGYTF	TGCAGCGTTGAAGAGGGGCGGAACATCTATGGCTACACCTTC
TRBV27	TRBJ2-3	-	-	CASSATRTDTQYF	TGTGCCAGCAGTGCAACCCGCACAGATACGCAGTATTTT
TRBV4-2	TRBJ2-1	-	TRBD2	CASSQDAGTSGYNEQFF	TGTGCCAGCAGCCAAGATGCTGGGACTAGCGGTTACAATGAGCAGTTCTTC
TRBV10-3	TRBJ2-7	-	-	CAISESNMGGSLGEQYF	TGTGCCATCAGTGAGTCGAACATGGGCGGCTCCCTGGGGGAGCAGTACTTC
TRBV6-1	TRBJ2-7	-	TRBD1	CASLDRVTYEQYF	TGTGCCAGCCTCGACAGGGTCACCTACGAGCAGTACTTC
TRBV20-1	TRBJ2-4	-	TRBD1	CSAREGQGSLDIQYF	TGCAGTGCGAGAGAAGGACAGGGGAGTTTGGACATTCAGTACTTC
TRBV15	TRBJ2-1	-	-	CATSRDPSTNNYNEQFF	TGTGCCACCAGCAGAGACCCGTCGACAAACAACTACAATGAGCAGTTCTTC
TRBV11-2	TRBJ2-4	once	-	CASSFVPSIAKNIQYF	TGTGCCAGCAGCTTTGTCCCAAGTATAGCCAAAAACATTCAGTACTTC
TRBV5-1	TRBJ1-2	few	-	CASSFDGQGYTF	TGCGCCAGCAGCTTTGACGGACAAGGCTACACCTTC
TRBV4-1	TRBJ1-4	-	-	CASGQDTRQKLFF	TGCGCCAGCGGCCAAGATACCCGCCAAAAACTGTTTTTT
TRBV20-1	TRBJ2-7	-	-	CSASPSGQSYEQYF	TGCAGTGCTAGCCCGTCTGGACAGAGCTACGAGCAGTACTTC
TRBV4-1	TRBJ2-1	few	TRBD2	CASSQDGTRGEQFF	TGCGCCAGCAGCCAAGATGGGACTAGGGGTGAGCAGTTCTTC
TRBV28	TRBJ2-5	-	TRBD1	CASSLRTILTGAAETQYF	TGTGCCAGCAGTTTAAGGACCATACTGACAGGGGCAGCAGAGACCCAGTACTTC
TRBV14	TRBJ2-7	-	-	CASSHVAYEQYF	TGTGCCAGCAGCCACGTAGCCTACGAGCAGTACTTC
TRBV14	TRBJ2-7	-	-	CASSQKVNRLYEQYF	TGTGCCAGTAGCCAAAAGGTTAACAGACTCTACGAGCAGTACTTC
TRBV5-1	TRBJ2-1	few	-	CASSFQGFDNEQFF	TGCGCCAGCAGCTTCCAGGGATTTGACAATGAGCAGTTCTTC
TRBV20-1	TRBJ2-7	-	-	CSGQGVPTYEQYF	TGCAGTGGCCAAGGAGTCCCTACCTACGAGCAGTACTTC
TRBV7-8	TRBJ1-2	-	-	CASSVGPDYGYTF	TGTGCCAGCAGCGTGGGGCCTGACTATGGCTACACCTTC
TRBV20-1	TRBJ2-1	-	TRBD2	CSAPRLAGGLNEQFF	TGCAGTGCTCCCCGACTAGCGGGAGGGCTGAATGAGCAGTTCTTC
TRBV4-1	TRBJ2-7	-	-	CASSQSAPPSSYEQYF	TGCGCCAGCAGCCAATCCGCCCCACCAAGCTCCTACGAGCAGTACTTC
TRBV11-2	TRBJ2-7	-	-	CASSLVSAGFYEQYF	TGTGCCAGCAGCTTAGTTTCGGCAGGGTTTTACGAGCAGTACTTC
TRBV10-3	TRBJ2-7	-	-	CAISEKASSHEQYF	TGTGCCATCAGTGAGAAGGCTAGCTCCCACGAGCAGTACTTC
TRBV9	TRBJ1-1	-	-	CASSAAQGWNTEAFF	TGTGCCAGCAGCGCGGCACAGGGCTGGAACACTGAAGCTTTCTTT
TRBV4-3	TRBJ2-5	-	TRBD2	CASSPEPSGMGETQYF	TGCGCCAGCAGCCCCGAGCCTAGCGGGATGGGAGAGACCCAGTACTTC
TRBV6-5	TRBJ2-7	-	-	CASSYRTGSNEQYF	TGTGCCAGCAGTTACAGGACCGGAAGCAATGAGCAGTACTTC
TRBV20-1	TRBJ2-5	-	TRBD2	CSAGRLAGDLLEETQYF	TGCAGTGCTGGGAGACTAGCGGGAGATCTATTAGAAGAGACCCAGTACTTC
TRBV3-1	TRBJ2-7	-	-	CASSPMGRGADNEQYF	TGTGCCAGCAGCCCGATGGGCAGGGGAGCTGACAATGAGCAGTACTTC
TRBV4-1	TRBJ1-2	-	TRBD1	CASSQVPGQGGYTF	TGCGCCAGCAGCCAAGTTCCCGGACAGGGAGGCTACACCTTC
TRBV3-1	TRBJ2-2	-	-	CASSGKRMITGELFF	TGTGCCAGCAGCGGAAAGAGGATGATCACCGGGGAGCTGTTTTTT
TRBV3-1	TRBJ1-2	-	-	CASSQGGNDYGYTF	TGTGCCAGCAGCCAAGGGGGAAACGACTATGGCTACACCTTC
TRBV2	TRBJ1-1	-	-	CASSEVGAGIVPKREAFF	TGTGCCAGCAGTGAAGTCGGGGCGGGGATCGTCCCCAAACGAGAAGCTTTCTTT
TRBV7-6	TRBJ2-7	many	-	CASSPDPGSSYEQYF	TGTGCCAGCTCCCCCGATCCGGGGTCTTCCTACGAGCAGTACTTC
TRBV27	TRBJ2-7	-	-	CASSLRQEINIYEQYF	TGTGCCAGCAGCCTCCGACAGGAAATAAATATCTACGAGCAGTACTTC
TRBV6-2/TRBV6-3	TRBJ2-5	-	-	CASSNGIARGQETQYF	TGTGCCAGCAGCAACGGAATAGCGCGGGGCCAAGAGACCCAGTACTTC
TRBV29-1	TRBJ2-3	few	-	CSVEGRGGSTDTQYF	TGCAGCGTTGAAGGAAGAGGCGGAAGCACAGATACGCAGTATTTT